The 16 T cell receptor beta chains below come from one sample, sequenced in a study of human T cells and chemical hapten exposure. The time point here: healthy volunteer bleed at 2 weeks. The study extracted total RNA from unfractionated whole blood. Via MiXCR, TCRdb re-called the RACE reads, giving one row per CDR3 protein. The repertoire holds around 45,000 distinct CDR3 sequences, with around 4.5% as singletons. What was sequenced was whole blood. Receptors originate from a human donor in good health. Some clones in this sample may be carry-over from other donors' samples.

In this sample, this clonotype turned up many times. The V call is TRBV27, the J call TRBJ2-7; D ambiguous. Trimming pared 2 bases from V and 0 bases from J, leaving 14 bases between. This CDR3 has 16 residues. Germline V gene lookup returns CDR1 MNHEY and CDR2 SMNVEV (reference sequence). The CDR3 here is CASSLKKGQSSYEQYF. In DNA, the CDR3 is TGTGCCAGCAGTTTAAAAAAAGGGCAGAGCTCCTACGAGCAGTACTTC.

This clonotype was seen at least ten times. CDR3 in amino acids: CASIRQAQETQYF. The DNA of the CDR3 is TGTGCCAGCATCCGCCAGGCTCAAGAGACCCAGTACTTC. This chain links TRBV7-8 with TRBJ2-5, with D uncertain. Germline CDR1 SGHVS, CDR2 FQNEAQ. The V end was cut by 7 bases, the J end by 2 bases, with 11 bases between. There are 13 residues in the CDR3.

This clonotype has at least ten counts. This chain connects TRBV20-1 to TRBJ2-5; D perhaps matches TRBD2 (5 bases). The CDR3 contains 13 residues. The V and J ends lost 5 bases and 4 bases respectively, with 14 bases between them. The germline gives CDR1 DFQATT, CDR2 SNEGSKA (reference sequence). CDR3 sequence: CSADSDAGETQYF. The CDR3 coding sequence is TGCAGTGCTGATTCAGACGCGGGAGAGACCCAGTACTTC.

There are a few counts of this clonotype. The chain has TRBV28 and TRBJ2-1; weak D call: TRBD2 (6 bases). Trimming shortened V by 4 bases and J by 0 bases, and 16 bases separated the two germline ends. This CDR3 has 17 residues. Germline-derived CDR1 and CDR2 are MDHEN and SYDVKM. The CDR3 protein is CASSSLRGLVSYNEQFF. CDR3 sequence (DNA): TGTGCCAGCAGTTCTCTGCGGGGACTCGTCTCCTACAATGAGCAGTTCTTC.

Many counts were recorded for this clonotype. The chain links TRBV12-3 or TRBV12-4 to TRBJ1-6, with D possibly being TRBD1 (5 bases). Trimming took off 5 bases at V and 9 bases at J, with 14 bases between the two ends. CDR3 length equals 14 residues. The CDR3 DNA reads TGTGCCAGCAGTAGGGCAGGGAGGAGTTCACCCCTCCACTTT. This codes for CASSRAGRSSPLHF.

In its sample, this clonotype was seen many times. The chain joins TRBV29-1 to TRBJ2-7; D gene ambiguous. V shed 0 bases and J shed 5 bases, with 11 bases lying between them. There are 13 residues in the CDR3. CDR1 is SQVTM and CDR2 is ANQGSEA in the germline V gene. The CDR3 bases are TGCAGCGTTGAAGATTACCGGTCTAACGAGCAGTACTTC. The encoded protein is CSVEDYRSNEQYF.

This clonotype was counted many times. This chain links TRBV2 with TRBJ1-5; TRBD1 agrees at 9 bases. The CDR3 extends over 15 amino acids. Germline trimming cut 6 bases from V and 7 bases from J; bases unmatched to any gene: 10. CDR1 is SNHLY, CDR2 FYNNEI, per germline. CDR3 amino acids: CASSVQGATGQPQHF. CDR3 DNA: TGTGCCAGCAGCGTACAGGGGGCCACAGGACAGCCCCAGCATTTT. The full variable domain, in which reference TRBV2 and TRBJ1-5 provide the parts outside the CDR3, is EPEVTQTPSHQVTQMGQEVILRCVPISNHLYFYWYRQILGQKVEFLVSFYNNEISEKSEIFDDQFSVERPDGSNFTLKIRSTKLEDSAMYFCASSVQGATGQPQHFGDGTRLSIL.

This clonotype was found a few times. The chain joins TRBV4-1 to TRBJ2-7, with unresolved D. V lost 4 bases and J lost 2, with 15 bases in between. Germline V lookup: CDR1 MGHRA, CDR2 YSYEKL. This CDR3 comprises 15 residues. The CDR3 sequence: CASSPRSASAYEQYF. The CDR3 DNA reads as TGCGCCAGCAGCCCTCGGTCCGCGTCTGCCTACGAGCAGTACTTC.

This clonotype was detected only a few times. The genes are TRBV5-4 and TRBJ2-2, with 9 bases that match TRBD1. Germline V gene lookup returns CDR1 SGHNT and CDR2 YYREEE (reference sequence). The CDR3 is 15 residues long. The V gene end was trimmed by 0 bases and the J gene end by 6 bases; junction bases not matched to a gene: 3. CDR3 amino acids: CASSLAWTGAGELFF. The DNA for the CDR3 is TGTGCCAGCAGCTTGGCCTGGACAGGGGCCGGGGAGCTGTTTTTT.

A note on this clonotype: This could be a read error, since a much larger clone is one nucleotide away. This chain joins TRBV20-1 and TRBJ1-2, with 10 bases matching TRBD1. This CDR3 spans 14 amino acids. The V and J ends lost 6 bases and 4 bases, in that order; junction bases with no gene match: 8. CDR1 and CDR2 (germline): DFQATT, SNEGSKA (reference sequence). As DNA, the CDR3 is TGCAGTGCCAAGCGACAGGGGGCCGTCTATGGCTACACCTTC. It specifies CSAKRQGAVYGYTF.

V is TRBV30 and J is TRBJ2-3; 13 nucleotides align to TRBD2. Germline V gives CDR1 GTSNPN, CDR2 SVGIG (reference sequence). Trimming cost V 3 bases and J 4 bases; bases outside gene matches: 16. The CDR3 sequence is 19 residues long. In DNA, the CDR3 is TGTGCCTGGAGCGGGATCGAGACTAGCGGGAGGATGGGGGCAGATACGCAGTATTTT. Translated, it gives CAWSGIETSGRMGADTQYF.

The rearrangement uses TRBV28 and TRBJ2-3, with 10 bases lining up with TRBD2. CDR1 is MDHEN, CDR2 SYDVKM, per germline. The trim removed 5 bases at V and 4 bases at J, leaving 3 bases unmatched. The CDR3 loop spans 14 amino acids. The chain's CDR3 is CASSPSGGPDTQYF. The CDR3 DNA reads TGTGCCAGCAGTCCTAGCGGGGGCCCAGATACGCAGTATTTT.

The rearrangement uses TRBV9 and TRBJ1-2; no clear D gene. Trimming pared 2 bases from V and 4 bases from J, leaving 9 bases between. CDR1 and CDR2 from the germline V gene are SGDLS and YYNGEE. The CDR3 is 13 amino acids. CDR3 sequence reads: CASSVQASYGYTF. For the CDR3, the DNA is TGTGCCAGCAGCGTTCAGGCGAGCTATGGCTACACCTTC.

This clonotype was detected ten times or more. The V and J genes are TRBV12-3 or TRBV12-4 and TRBJ1-5; weak D call: TRBD1 (6 bases). This CDR3 is built from 18 residues. With 2 bases removed from V and 6 bases from J, the gap between germline ends came to 23 bases. CDR3 sequence reads: CASSLKGRRQANGQPQHF. The CDR3, as DNA: TGTGCCAGCAGTTTAAAAGGTCGCAGACAGGCCAATGGTCAGCCCCAGCATTTT.

This clonotype was seen ten or more times. The V gene is TRBV5-4, the J gene TRBJ1-5; D is unresolved. The germline V gene has CDR1 SGHNT and CDR2 YYREEE (reference sequence). This CDR3 region has 12 residues. V was pared by 0 bases and J by 9 bases, with 7 bases between. The CDR3 protein is CASSLASGPQHF. The CDR3 bases are TGTGCCAGCAGCTTGGCCTCTGGGCCCCAGCATTTT.

This clonotype was seen repeatedly, ten times or more. V usage is TRBV5-1 and J usage is TRBJ2-2; D is perhaps TRBD1 (5 bases). Germline V gene lookup returns CDR1 SGHRS and CDR2 YFSETQ. This CDR3 comprises 15 residues. V was cut by 2 bases and J by 6 bases, with 14 bases left in between. CDR3 nucleotide sequence: TGCGCCAGCAGCTTAGGGGCCTTCGCGTCCGGGGAGCTGTTTTTT. Its protein is CASSLGAFASGELFF.